The next 29 T cell receptor beta chains were all read from a single sample in a study of early stage breast cancer tumors (dated by TCRdb to 2016 to 2017). Preparation of the library involved the immunoSEQ multiplex PCR assay. What TCRdb holds here is the immuneACCESS table cut down to in-frame rearrangements. Part of the clones is not present; checked against another copy, under half of the missing clones reflect an unresolved V gene, and the others are unexplained. Across this sample there are about 70,000 clones, with 80% seen only once. The biggest ten clones account for about 4.8% of the sample. Sequences were obtained from blood. The receptors here all came from a person in their forties with breast cancer.

V and J are TRBV28 and TRBJ1-2, with a possible D match to TRBD1 (6 bases). With 4 bases removed from V and 4 bases from J, the gap between germline ends came to 7 bases. This CDR3 is built from 12 residues. Germline CDR1 is MDHEN and CDR2 is SYDVKM. The CDR3 bases are TGTGCCAGCAGTTGGGACATCTATGGCTACACCTTC. Protein: CASSWDIYGYTF.

The chain has TRBV18 and TRBJ1-1; 10 nucleotides align to TRBD1. The CDR3 is made up of 14 amino acids. Germline assignment: CDR1 KGHSH and CDR2 LQKENI. V was clipped by 3 bases and J by 5 bases; unmatched bases: 3. The CDR3 nucleotides are TGTGCCAGCTCACCGGGACAGGGGCGGACTGAAGCTTTCTTT. The encoded protein is CASSPGQGRTEAFF.

This chain joins TRBV7-9 and TRBJ1-1; 7 nucleotides align to TRBD1. There are 14 residues in the CDR3. The V gene end was trimmed by 1 base and the J gene end by 1 base; junction bases not matched to a gene: 0. Germline V lookup: CDR1 SEHNR, CDR2 FQNEAQ (reference sequence). CDR3 in amino acids: CASSLGQGNTEAFF. The CDR3 DNA follows: TGTGCCAGCAGCTTAGGACAGGGGAACACTGAAGCTTTCTTT.

The V gene is TRBV5-1, the J gene TRBJ2-1, with 9 bases aligning to TRBD2. Unmatched junction bases numbered 4, after V lost 5 bases and J lost 4 bases. CDR3 size: 14 residues. Germline assignment: CDR1 SGHRS and CDR2 YFSETQ. The CDR3, as DNA: TGCGCCAGCAGAAGGACTAGCGAATACAATGAGCAGTTCTTC. Its translation is CASRRTSEYNEQFF.

The V call is TRBV6-5, the J call TRBJ2-7; D not certain. The CDR3 runs to 13 residues. The V gene lost 2 bases and the J gene lost 3 bases, with 8 bases spanning the gap. Germline V gene lookup returns CDR1 MNHEY and CDR2 SVGAGI. The CDR3 DNA follows: TGTGCCAGCAGTTACGGTCTGAACTACGAGCAGTACTTC. Translation: CASSYGLNYEQYF.

This clone was seen more than once but under ten times. At the DNA level, this CDR3 is encoded by other sequences in the same sample as well. This sequence joins TRBV27 and TRBJ1-5; 7 bases line up with TRBD1. Germline CDR1 reads MNHEY; CDR2 reads SMNVEV (reference sequence). Germline trimming cut 6 bases from V and 3 bases from J; bases unmatched to any gene: 5. There are 14 residues in the CDR3. CDR3 loop: CASRRTGLNQPQHF. The CDR3 DNA follows: TGTGCCAGCAGACGGACAGGACTCAATCAGCCCCAGCATTTT.

This chain uses TRBV30 with TRBJ2-2; D might be TRBD1 or TRBD2, each matching 5 bases. CDR1 GTSNPN and CDR2 SVGIG come from the germline V gene (reference sequence). The length of the CDR3 is 15 residues. V lost 3 bases and J lost 4, with 15 bases in between. CDR3 amino acids: CAWSSSRAGTGELFF. The CDR3 bases are TGTGCCTGGAGCTCTTCCAGGGCGGGCACCGGGGAGCTGTTTTTT.

The rearrangement uses TRBV30 and TRBJ2-2; D could derive from TRBD1 or TRBD2 (5 bases each). The V gene lost 1 base and the J gene lost 6 bases, with 18 bases spanning the gap. The CDR3 sequence is 16 residues long. Germline CDR1 is GTSNPN and CDR2 is SVGIG (reference sequence). CDR3 sequence (DNA): TGTGCCTGGAGTGGACGTGGGGGACGTATGTCCGGGGAGCTGTTTTTT. Translating gives CAWSGRGGRMSGELFF.

This rearrangement joins TRBV28 to TRBJ2-7, with TRBD2 identical over 15 bases. In germline, CDR1 is MDHEN, CDR2 SYDVKM. CDR3 length: 16 residues. V lost 6 bases to trimming and J lost 2 bases; unmatched junction nucleotides: 5. CDR3 sequence: CASSSGLAGGPYEQYF. The CDR3 nucleotides are TGTGCCAGCAGCTCGGGACTAGCGGGAGGCCCCTACGAGCAGTACTTC.

The genes are TRBV11-2 and TRBJ1-5, with D maybe TRBD1 (5 bases). Trimming left V 4 bases short and J 2 bases short, with 15 bases between. The CDR3 extends over 16 amino acids. In germline, CDR1 is SGHAT, CDR2 FQNNGV. As DNA, the CDR3 is TGTGCCAGCAGCTCCTACCCCGACAGACGCAATCAGCCCCAGCATTTT. This gives the protein CASSSYPDRRNQPQHF.

This clone occurred a few times. V is TRBV27 and J is TRBJ2-7, with 12 bases fitting TRBD2. The V gene's germline CDR1 is MNHEY and CDR2 SMNVEV (reference sequence). The length of the CDR3 is 15 residues. Unmatched junction bases numbered 5, after V lost 6 bases and J lost 2 bases. This CDR3 is CASRLGLAGPYEQYF. The CDR3 nucleotides are TGTGCCAGCAGACTTGGACTAGCGGGACCCTACGAGCAGTACTTC.

The chain has TRBV5-1 and TRBJ2-5; 11 nucleotides align to TRBD2. The CDR3 runs to 15 residues. J lost 4 bases, V lost 3 bases, and 5 bases had no gene match. Germline CDR1 and CDR2: SGHRS and YFSETQ. CDR3: CASSSGLAVGETQYF. DNA of the CDR3: TGCGCCAGCAGCTCGGGACTAGCGGTTGGAGAGACCCAGTACTTC.

The CDR3 nucleotides read TGTGCCAGCAGTTACAGGGGATTTGGCAATCAGCCCCAGCATTTT. Its translation is CASSYRGFGNQPQHF. The chain employs TRBV28 and TRBJ1-5; 7 bases match TRBD1. The germline V gene has CDR1 MDHEN and CDR2 SYDVKM. The junction had 5 bases not matched to a gene; V was cut back by 4 bases and J by 2 bases. This CDR3 contains 15 residues.

CDR3 DNA: TGTGCCAGCAGCCCGGGAAGCAAGGGCTACACCTTC. Translation: CASSPGSKGYTF. This chain joins TRBV28 and TRBJ1-2; D not resolved. The CDR3 is made up of 12 amino acids. V was cut by 6 bases and J by 8 bases, with 13 bases left in between. Per the germline V gene, CDR1 is MDHEN and CDR2 is SYDVKM.

V usage is TRBV6-1 and J usage is TRBJ2-7, with D tentatively TRBD1 or TRBD2 (6 bases each). The CDR3 is 14 residues long. CDR1 and CDR2 (germline): MNHNS, SASEGT. Trimming removed 7 bases at V and 7 bases at J, with 20 bases between. The CDR3 is CASIGGGLPWEQYF. CDR3 sequence (DNA): TGTGCCAGCATCGGAGGGGGACTTCCATGGGAGCAGTACTTC.

This rearrangement joins TRBV4-2 to TRBJ2-1; 10 bases are shared with TRBD1. This CDR3 has 15 amino acids. Losses at the gene ends were 3 bases for V and 7 bases for J; bases not matched to a gene: 6. CDR1 LGHNA and CDR2 YNFKEQ come from the germline V gene. In DNA, the CDR3 is TGTGCCAGCAGCCAGGGTCGACAGGGGGCGAATGAGCAGTTCTTC. Translated, it gives CASSQGRQGANEQFF.

The V and J genes are TRBV28 and TRBJ2-3, with TRBD1 identical over 7 bases. CDR1 and CDR2 from the germline V gene are MDHEN and SYDVKM. Trimming took 7 bases from V and 3 from J; bases not matched to a gene: 10. This CDR3 contains 15 residues. The CDR3 sequence: CASNDRDPATDTQYF. CDR3 in DNA: TGTGCCAGCAACGACAGGGACCCCGCAACAGATACGCAGTATTTT. The whole variable domain, filled in from reference TRBV28 and TRBJ2-3, reads DVKVTQSSRYLVKRTGEKVFLECVQDMDHENMFWYRQDPGLGLRLIYFSYDVKMKEKGDIPEGYSVSREKKERFSLILESASTNQTSMYLCASNDRDPATDTQYFGPGTRLTVL.

V usage is TRBV19 and J usage is TRBJ1-5; the D is unclear. The CDR3 has 13 amino acids. Trimming removed 2 bases from V and 6 bases from J, with 8 bases in between. Per germline, CDR1 LNHDA and CDR2 SQIVND (reference sequence). Here the CDR3 DNA reads TGTGCCAGTAGTATACCGGGTGCTCAGCCCCAGCATTTT. It specifies CASSIPGAQPQHF.

The chain carries TRBV6-1 and TRBJ2-1, with D unresolved. The germline CDR1 and CDR2 sequences are MNHNS and SASEGT. Trimming took off 9 bases at V and 1 base at J, with 10 bases between the two ends. The CDR3 has 13 residues. The CDR3 reads CASGEFSYNEQFF. The CDR3 nucleotides are TGTGCCAGTGGGGAATTTTCCTACAATGAGCAGTTCTTC.

This clone has only one observation. The rearrangement uses TRBV29-1 and TRBJ1-3; possibly TRBD1 for D (6 bases). Trimming stripped 7 bases from V and 2 bases from J, with 12 bases between. This CDR3 region has 13 residues. From germline, CDR1 is SQVTM and CDR2 ANQGSEA. The CDR3 DNA reads as TGCAGCGCCCTCAGGGGTGCTGGAAACACCATATATTTT. This encodes CSALRGAGNTIYF.

The V and J genes are TRBV5-1 and TRBJ2-2; TRBD2 matches 9 bases. The CDR3 is 15 residues long. V lost 5 bases and J lost 6; bases outside the gene matches: 8. Germline loops: CDR1 SGHRS, CDR2 YFSETQ. The CDR3 DNA reads as TGCGCCAGCAGTCAAGGGACTAGCATCGCCGGGGAGCTGTTTTTT. This codes for CASSQGTSIAGELFF.

This clone showed up just once. The V call is TRBV18, the J call TRBJ2-2, with D possibly being TRBD2 (5 bases). Trimming stripped 6 bases from V and 2 bases from J, with 10 bases between. The CDR3 loop spans 14 amino acids. Per germline, CDR1 KGHSH and CDR2 LQKENI. CDR3 region: CASSEASNTGELFF. The CDR3 bases are TGTGCCAGCTCCGAGGCTAGCAACACCGGGGAGCTGTTTTTT.

This clone was counted once. The V and J genes are TRBV7-8 and TRBJ2-7; weak D call: TRBD2 (5 bases). CDR3 size: 13 residues. V lost 7 bases and J 4 bases, leaving 14 bases between the germline ends. In germline, CDR1 is SGHVS, CDR2 FQNEAQ. The CDR3 reads CASTLPGSYEQYF. The CDR3 bases are TGTGCCAGCACTCTGCCGGGGAGTTACGAGCAGTACTTC.

This clone has more than one count but fewer than ten. The chain combines TRBV10-1 with TRBJ2-2; 12 nucleotides align to TRBD1. CDR1 and CDR2 (germline): WNHNN, SYGVQD (reference sequence). V was pared by 8 bases and J by 3 bases, with 1 base of the junction left unmatched. This CDR3 is 14 amino acids long. Here the CDR3 reads CASGTGGDTGELFF. The CDR3 nucleotides are TGCGCCAGCGGGACAGGGGGCGACACCGGGGAGCTGTTTTTT.

The chain couples TRBV27 to TRBJ1-2; D is perhaps TRBD1 (6 bases). CDR1 MNHEY and CDR2 SMNVEV come from the germline V gene (reference sequence). CDR3 size: 15 residues. V dropped 4 bases and J dropped 4 bases, with 16 bases sitting between them. The CDR3 loop is CASSSYTGIGYGYTF. CDR3 DNA sequence: TGTGCCAGCAGTTCCTATACAGGGATCGGCTATGGCTACACCTTC.

The rearrangement links TRBV27 to TRBJ1-3, with TRBD1 identical over 7 bases. With 4 bases clipped from V and 3 bases from J, the junction kept 6 bases outside the gene matches. CDR3 length: 15 amino acids. Germline CDR1 is MNHEY and CDR2 is SMNVEV (reference sequence). DNA of the CDR3: TGTGCCAGCAGTTCTCGGACAGGTGGTGGAAACACCATATATTTT. Amino acid sequence: CASSSRTGGGNTIYF.

The V call is TRBV28, the J call TRBJ2-5; 8 bases fit TRBD1. V lost 4 bases and J lost 1; bases outside the gene matches: 5. The CDR3 consists of 15 residues. Looked up from germline, CDR1 is MDHEN and CDR2 is SYDVKM. The DNA for the CDR3 is TGTGCCAGCAGTTCGGACAGGGTAGGCCAAGAGACCCAGTACTTC. Translating it yields CASSSDRVGQETQYF.

V usage is TRBV5-1 and J usage is TRBJ2-1; D may be TRBD1 (7 bases). The length of the CDR3 is 14 residues. V shed 0 bases and J shed 6 bases, with 10 bases lying between them. CDR1 is SGHRS, CDR2 YFSETQ, per germline. The CDR3 region is CASSLAGGTNEQFF. Here the CDR3 DNA reads TGCGCCAGCAGCTTGGCAGGGGGGACCAATGAGCAGTTCTTC.

This chain joins TRBV2 and TRBJ2-7, with D unresolved. Germline CDR1 and CDR2: SNHLY and FYNNEI. This CDR3 is built from 11 residues. Deletions cut 7 bases from V and 5 bases from J, with 9 bases between. The CDR3 loop reads CASNLRNEQYF. The CDR3 DNA sequence: TGTGCCAGCAACCTGAGGAACGAGCAGTACTTC.